These 32 T cell receptor beta chains share one sample of origin, sequenced in a study of blood T cells in healthy people across ages. A second PCR of 7 to 11 cycles used a sample-barcoded 5' primer and a J-beta primer mix. Using its own MiXCR run on the 5' RACE reads, TCRdb lists one record per CDR3 protein. The sample has roughly 730,000 distinct CDR3 sequences; roughly three fifths are singletons. Source material: blood. Every receptor here comes from a man aged 40-49 years in good health.

The chain joins TRBV27 to TRBJ2-2, with D possibly called TRBD1 or TRBD2 (5 bases each). Germline CDR1 reads MNHEY; CDR2 reads SMNVEV (reference sequence). This CDR3 is built from 13 residues. Deletions cut 2 bases from V and 7 bases from J, with 8 bases between. CDR3 loop: CASSLEGFGELFF. CDR3 DNA: TGTGCCAGCAGTTTAGAGGGGTTCGGGGAGCTGTTTTTT.

This clonotype was counted once. The genes are TRBV28 and TRBJ2-7, with 8 bases that match TRBD2. Looked up from germline, CDR1 is MDHEN and CDR2 is SYDVKM. The CDR3 has 16 residues. V dropped 3 bases and J dropped 6; count of bases not matched to a gene: 13. CDR3 loop: CASSFAGSRSGSEQYF. DNA of the CDR3: TGTGCCAGCAGTTTCGCAGGGTCCAGAAGCGGGAGCGAGCAGTACTTC.

V and J are TRBV7-2 and TRBJ1-1; weak D call: TRBD1 (6 bases). The CDR3 runs to 13 residues. CDR1 and CDR2 from the germline V gene are SGHTA and FQGNSA. The germline V and J ends were trimmed by 6 bases and 2 bases, with 10 bases remaining between them. DNA for the CDR3: TGTGCCAGCAGGGGACAAAAAAACACTGAAGCTTTCTTT. It encodes CASRGQKNTEAFF.

This clonotype was seen a few times. This chain uses TRBV4-2 with TRBJ2-3, with 12 bases matching TRBD1. Germline CDR1 and CDR2: LGHNA and YNFKEQ. There are 18 residues in the CDR3. Trimming took 1 base from V and 7 from J; bases not matched to a gene: 12. In DNA form, the CDR3 reads TGTGCCAGCAGCCAAGTATTCTTTCCGGGACAGGGGGCGAATACGCAGTATTTT. It is translated as CASSQVFFPGQGANTQYF.

In this sample, this clonotype turned up a few times. The chain joins TRBV4-1 to TRBJ2-7; D uncertain. Germline-derived CDR1 and CDR2 are MGHRA and YSYEKL. The CDR3 loop spans 15 amino acids. V was clipped by 6 bases and J by 3 bases, with 18 bases between them. CDR3 region: CASRLQLDSSYEQYF. CDR3 nucleotides: TGCGCCAGCAGACTTCAATTAGACTCTAGCTACGAGCAGTACTTC.

The chain combines TRBV5-5 with TRBJ2-7; 8 bases agree with TRBD1. The CDR3 runs to 17 residues. Germline CDR1 reads SGHKS; CDR2 reads YYEKEE (reference sequence). V was pared by 0 bases and J by 2 bases, with 10 bases of the junction left unmatched. Here the CDR3 reads CASSLVGQVALTYEQYF. Here the CDR3 DNA reads TGTGCCAGCAGCTTGGTGGGACAGGTTGCCCTCACCTACGAGCAGTACTTC.

V gene TRBV6-5 combines with J gene TRBJ1-1; TRBD1 agrees at 7 bases. Germline assignment: CDR1 MNHEY and CDR2 SVGAGI. CDR3 size: 15 residues. V lost 6 bases, J lost 0 bases, and 7 bases stayed unmatched. The CDR3, as DNA: TGTGCCAGCAGACGGGACAGCTACGTGAACACTGAAGCTTTCTTT. Translated: CASRRDSYVNTEAFF.

The CDR3 DNA follows: TGTGCCAGCAGCTCTCAGGGTGGGGCAGCCAAAAACATTCAGTACTTC. Protein sequence: CASSSQGGAAKNIQYF. V and J are TRBV7-9 and TRBJ2-4, with TRBD1 as a possible D gene (5 bases). Germline V gene lookup returns CDR1 SEHNR and CDR2 FQNEAQ (reference sequence). With 4 bases removed from V and 0 bases from J, the gap between germline ends came to 13 bases. CDR3 size: 16 residues.

This chain links TRBV7-2 with TRBJ2-1, with 9 bases aligning to TRBD2. Germline values: CDR1 SGHTA, CDR2 FQGNSA. The V segment lost 1 base and the J segment 9 bases; nucleotides outside the gene matches: 7. The CDR3 covers 15 residues. DNA of the CDR3: TGTGCCAGCAGCTTAGAGGCTAGCGGGATGGGTGAGCAGTTCTTC. It translates to CASSLEASGMGEQFF.

The chain recombines TRBV6-5 with TRBJ2-4; no clear D. Trimming stripped 5 bases from V and 2 bases from J, with 4 bases between. This CDR3 region has 12 residues. The germline V gene has CDR1 MNHEY and CDR2 SVGAGI. The CDR3 DNA is TGTGCCAGCAGTGATACCAAAAACATTCAGTACTTC. It codes for CASSDTKNIQYF.

The genes are TRBV4-1 and TRBJ1-2; possibly TRBD1 for D (6 bases). This CDR3 is 16 amino acids long. The V and J ends lost 3 bases and 2 bases respectively, with 16 bases between them. Germline CDR1 MGHRA, CDR2 YSYEKL. CDR3 amino acids: CASSHPSGDNNYGYTF. Written as DNA, the CDR3 is TGCGCCAGCAGCCATCCCTCAGGGGACAACAACTATGGCTACACCTTC.

This clonotype was seen once. This sequence joins TRBV7-6 and TRBJ2-7, with 11 bases that match TRBD2. V dropped 5 bases and J dropped 3; count of bases not matched to a gene: 6. Germline CDR1 reads SGHVS; CDR2 reads FNYEAQ. The CDR3 runs 15 residues. CDR3 residues: CASSLTSGNHYEQYF. CDR3 DNA sequence: TGTGCCAGCAGCCTGACTAGCGGGAATCACTACGAGCAGTACTTC.

The rearrangement joins TRBV6-5 to TRBJ1-2; D not resolved. The CDR3 has 16 residues. Looked up from germline, CDR1 is MNHEY and CDR2 is SVGAGI. Trimming took off 2 bases at V and 7 bases at J, with 20 bases between the two ends. The CDR3 DNA is TGTGCCAGCAGTTACGGGGTTCCGACGAGGCTTGGTGGCTACACCTTC. As protein: CASSYGVPTRLGGYTF.

The chain links TRBV10-3 to TRBJ1-1, with 8 bases fitting TRBD1. The CDR3 is 14 residues long. Germline-derived CDR1 and CDR2 are ENHRY and SYGVKD. Unmatched junction bases numbered 4, after V lost 2 bases and J lost 5 bases. CDR3 bases: TGTGCCATCAGTGAGACCAGGGGGCGGACTGAAGCTTTCTTT. Translation gives CAISETRGRTEAFF.

Only a few counts were recorded for this clonotype. V usage is TRBV18 and J usage is TRBJ2-7; 8 bases align to TRBD2. The germline gives CDR1 KGHSH, CDR2 LQKENI. This CDR3 is 13 amino acids long. With V trimmed by 3 bases and J by 7 bases, 5 bases remained unmatched. CDR3 loop: CASSPRGLEEQYF. The CDR3 region has the DNA TGTGCCAGCTCACCGCGGGGACTAGAAGAGCAGTACTTC.

V usage is TRBV28 and J usage is TRBJ2-1; 7 nucleotides match TRBD1. V lost 5 bases and J lost 6; bases outside the gene matches: 7. The germline CDR1 and CDR2 sequences are MDHEN and SYDVKM. There are 14 residues in the CDR3. The CDR3 here is CASSTGTAFNEQFF. In DNA form, the CDR3 reads TGTGCCAGCAGTACCGGGACAGCCTTCAATGAGCAGTTCTTC.

The gene calls are TRBV3-1 and TRBJ2-5; TRBD2 agrees at 13 bases. The CDR3 extends over 16 amino acids. J gave up 5 bases and V 3 bases, and 6 bases lay outside the gene matches. CDR1 LGHDT and CDR2 YNNKEL come from the germline V gene (reference sequence). The CDR3 here is CASSHQGLAGAETQYF. As DNA, the CDR3 is TGTGCCAGCAGCCATCAAGGACTAGCGGGGGCGGAGACCCAGTACTTC.

The rearrangement links TRBV7-6 to TRBJ2-2; possible D gene TRBD1, 5 bases. The V and J ends lost 1 base and 8 bases respectively, with 14 bases between them. In germline, CDR1 is SGHVS, CDR2 FNYEAQ. This CDR3 contains 15 residues. CDR3 sequence (DNA): TGTGCCAGCAGCTTAGGATTTGGTAGGGGTGGGGAGCTGTTTTTT. Residues: CASSLGFGRGGELFF.

This clonotype was seen more than once but under ten times. The chain joins TRBV29-1 to TRBJ2-1; 9 bases line up with TRBD1. The germline gives CDR1 SQVTM, CDR2 ANQGSEA. CDR3 length: 16 residues. Unmatched junction bases numbered 18, after V lost 7 bases and J lost 8 bases. The chain's CDR3 is CSDQITDRGPVDEQFF. The CDR3 nucleotides read TGCAGCGACCAAATCACGGACAGGGGTCCTGTGGATGAGCAGTTCTTC.

This clonotype has a single count. A read error may explain this, as a much larger clone is one base away. V gene TRBV29-1 combines with J gene TRBJ2-3; 10 bases line up with TRBD2. V lost 0 bases and J lost 1; bases outside the gene matches: 4. This CDR3 has 16 amino acids. From germline, CDR1 is SQVTM and CDR2 ANQGSEA. CDR3 sequence (DNA): TGCAGCGTTGAAGATATTACTAGCGGGGGCACAGATACGCAGTATTTT. Protein: CSVEDITSGGTDTQYF.

As to this clonotype: A much more abundant neighbour one base away suggests this may be a read error. V is TRBV11-1 and J is TRBJ2-7; tentative D call: TRBD1 (6 bases). From germline, CDR1 is SGHAT and CDR2 FQDESV (reference sequence). The V gene lost 2 bases and the J gene lost 1 base, with 9 bases spanning the gap. This CDR3 comprises 14 residues. Here the CDR3 DNA reads TGTGCCAGCAGCTTACTCGGACAGTCCTACGAGCAGTACTTC. Amino acid sequence: CASSLLGQSYEQYF.

This chain links TRBV20-1 with TRBJ2-3; maybe TRBD2 (5 bases). V gave up 3 bases and J gave up 6 bases, with 16 bases separating them. The CDR3 runs to 14 residues. Germline lookup yields CDR1 DFQATT and CDR2 SNEGSKA (reference sequence). The CDR3 sequence is CSASPPLGVDTQYF. The CDR3 DNA reads as TGCAGTGCTAGTCCTCCCCTCGGGGTGGATACGCAGTATTTT.

In its sample, this clonotype was seen a few times. This chain links TRBV6-2 or TRBV6-3 with TRBJ2-6, with unresolved D. Trimming stripped 5 bases from V and 10 bases from J, with 6 bases between. The CDR3 length is 11 residues. Germline CDR1 is MNHEY and CDR2 is SVGEGT. The CDR3: CASSHTNVLTF. DNA of the CDR3: TGTGCCAGCAGTCACACGAACGTCCTGACTTTC.

The V call is TRBV20-1, the J call TRBJ2-7; D gene unclear. The germline V gene has CDR1 DFQATT and CDR2 SNEGSKA (reference sequence). The V and J ends lost 1 base and 7 bases respectively, with 14 bases between them. This CDR3 has 13 residues. CDR3 bases: TGCAGTGCTAGAGCGGGCTCCTACAATGAGCAGTACTTC. This sequence encodes CSARAGSYNEQYF.

This rearrangement joins TRBV20-1 to TRBJ1-1; D uncertain. Looked up from germline, CDR1 is DFQATT and CDR2 is SNEGSKA (reference sequence). The ends were cut back, 1 base at V and 2 bases at J, with 11 bases in the middle. The CDR3 runs to 14 residues. Here the CDR3 reads CSARVREVNTEAFF. DNA of the CDR3: TGCAGTGCTAGAGTGAGGGAAGTAAACACTGAAGCTTTCTTT.

This chain connects TRBV7-9 to TRBJ2-1, with unresolved D. Germline values: CDR1 SEHNR, CDR2 FQNEAQ (reference sequence). Trimming cost V 5 bases and J 1 base, with 12 bases left between them. CDR3 length: 15 amino acids. CDR3 protein: CASSGKQGSYNEQFF. For the CDR3, the DNA is TGTGCCAGCAGCGGAAAACAAGGATCCTACAATGAGCAGTTCTTC.

This sequence joins TRBV6-1 and TRBJ2-3; 9 bases are a match to TRBD2. Germline V CDR1 and CDR2: MNHNS, SASEGT. The CDR3 is made up of 16 amino acids. V trimming: 6 bases; J trimming: 0 bases; junction bases outside the gene matches: 7. The CDR3 reads CASSTELAGSTDTQYF. The CDR3, as DNA: TGTGCCAGCAGCACCGAGCTAGCGGGGAGCACAGATACGCAGTATTTT.

The CDR3 loop reads CASAKGAGIGLGSPLHF. The CDR3 DNA is TGTGCCAGCGCCAAGGGGGCAGGGATAGGACTCGGGTCACCCCTCCACTTT. The gene calls are TRBV5-6 and TRBJ1-6, with 7 bases aligning to TRBD1. With 7 bases clipped from V and 10 bases from J, the junction kept 20 bases outside the gene matches. The CDR3 contains 17 residues. Germline V CDR1 and CDR2: SGHDT, YYEEEE.

V and J are TRBV2 and TRBJ2-1; D is perhaps TRBD1 or TRBD2 (5 bases each). CDR3 length equals 12 residues. Germline lookup yields CDR1 SNHLY and CDR2 FYNNEI. V shed 3 bases and J shed 7 bases, with 7 bases lying between them. In DNA, the CDR3 is TGTGCCAGCAGTGATGAGGGGAATGAGCAGTTCTTC. As protein: CASSDEGNEQFF.

This clonotype came up many times. The chain joins TRBV5-1 to TRBJ2-3; the D call may be TRBD1 or TRBD2 (5 bases each). V was shortened by 0 bases and J by 2 bases, with 7 bases between the two germline ends. The CDR3 has 14 residues. Germline V gene data show CDR1 as SGHRS and CDR2 as YFSETQ. This chain's CDR3 is CASSLVGVTDTQYF. The CDR3 DNA sequence: TGCGCCAGCAGCTTGGTGGGGGTCACAGATACGCAGTATTTT.

The genes are TRBV20-1 and TRBJ2-4; the match to TRBD1 covers 8 bases. The DNA end is a closer match to TRBJ2-7, so the J assignment may be wrong. From germline, CDR1 is DFQATT and CDR2 SNEGSKA (reference sequence). There are 18 residues in the CDR3. This chain's CDR3 is CSARPTGAPSRTTNEQYF. The CDR3 coding sequence is TGCAGTGCTAGACCGACAGGGGCCCCCAGTAGGACTACTAACGAGCAGTACTTC.

This clonotype was picked up a small number of times. The chain couples TRBV28 to TRBJ2-7; unclear D gene. CDR1 and CDR2 (germline): MDHEN, SYDVKM. The length of the CDR3 is 13 residues. V was shortened by 3 bases and J by 0 bases, with 6 bases between the two germline ends. CDR3 amino acids: CASSFKPSYEQYF. CDR3 bases: TGTGCCAGCAGTTTTAAGCCCTCCTACGAGCAGTACTTC.